The 19 T cell receptor beta chains listed next were all sequenced from one sample in a study of shared clonotypes between healthy human individuals. Sequencing was performed with immunoSEQ multiplex PCR; in TCRdb, only in-frame clones are kept and a portion is missing. The sample shows nearly 750,000 clones, roughly two thirds of them seen only once. The material sequenced was memory CD4+ T cells sorted from blood. The subset here: CD45RA-negative fraction. The receptors here all came from a woman aged 30 to 39 in good health.

The chain is built from TRBV4-2 and TRBJ2-7; TRBD2 agrees at 9 bases. The CDR3 consists of 16 residues. The V and J ends lost 5 bases and 4 bases, in that order; junction bases with no gene match: 12. Germline V CDR1 and CDR2: LGHNA, YNFKEQ. CDR3 sequence (DNA): TGTGCCAGCAGCAAAAGGGTCGGTAGCGGGAGTTACGAGCAGTACTTC. This sequence encodes CASSKRVGSGSYEQYF.

V is TRBV10-3 and J is TRBJ2-1; D might be TRBD2 (5 bases). Trimming stripped 0 bases from V and 8 bases from J, with 14 bases between. This CDR3 contains 15 residues. Per germline, CDR1 ENHRY and CDR2 SYGVKD. This CDR3 is CAISESIRERDEQFF. The DNA of the CDR3 is TGTGCCATCAGTGAGTCGATTCGGGAACGTGATGAGCAGTTCTTC.

The gene calls are TRBV9 and TRBJ1-3; 7 bases line up with TRBD1. Looked up from germline, CDR1 is SGDLS and CDR2 is YYNGEE. CDR3 length equals 16 residues. V lost 4 bases and J lost 0; bases outside the gene matches: 7. The CDR3 coding sequence is TGTGCCAGCAGCCTTCCCAGGGGGGGCTCTGGAAACACCATATATTTT. This translates into CASSLPRGGSGNTIYF.

The gene calls are TRBV7-2 and TRBJ1-5; TRBD1 agrees at 9 bases. Trimming removed 3 bases from V and 6 bases from J; junction bases left unmatched: 6. CDR1 is SGHTA, CDR2 FQGNSA, per germline. This CDR3 spans 15 amino acids. CDR3 nucleotides: TGTGCCAGCAGCTTCGCTAGGACAGGGGTTCAGCCCCAGCATTTT. Amino acids: CASSFARTGVQPQHF.

The CDR3 DNA is TGTGCCAGCAAAACCGGGACAGGAGCCTACGAGCAGTACTTC. It is translated as CASKTGTGAYEQYF. The chain carries TRBV28 and TRBJ2-7; 8 nucleotides line up with TRBD1. This CDR3 contains 14 residues. After removal of 7 bases from V and 2 bases from J, the junction contained 7 bases not matched to a gene. Looked up from germline, CDR1 is MDHEN and CDR2 is SYDVKM.

A few counts support this clone. The chain links TRBV6-6 to TRBJ2-5, with D tentatively TRBD1 (6 bases). Trimming removed 10 bases at V and 5 bases at J, with 17 bases between. CDR1 and CDR2 (germline): MNHNY, SVGAGI (reference sequence). The CDR3 consists of 13 residues. The CDR3 is CATSRGRGETQYF. In nucleotides, the CDR3 is TGTGCCACCTCCAGGGGACGTGGGGAGACCCAGTACTTC.

This clone was seen many times. The chain employs TRBV19 and TRBJ2-5; D not certain. Germline CDR1 is LNHDA and CDR2 is SQIVND (reference sequence). Trimming pared 3 bases from V and 4 bases from J, leaving 12 bases between. The CDR3 extends over 14 amino acids. The CDR3 DNA follows: TGTGCCAGTAGTATTTTGGGCGACCGAGAGACCCAGTACTTC. It is translated as CASSILGDRETQYF. Together with reference TRBV19 and TRBJ2-5, the CDR3 gives the full variable domain: DGGITQSPKYLFRKEGQNVTLSCEQNLNHDAMYWYRQDPGQGLRLIYYSQIVNDFQKGDIAEGYSVSREKKESFPLTVTSAQKNPTAFYLCASSILGDRETQYFGPGTRLLVL.

A single count supports this clone. The chain employs TRBV11-2 and TRBJ2-1; 15 nucleotides match TRBD2. The CDR3 contains 18 residues. The germline CDR1 and CDR2 sequences are SGHAT and FQNNGV. With V trimmed by 5 bases and J by 4 bases, 9 bases remained unmatched. The CDR3 reads CASSRLGTSGRLYNEQFF. DNA for the CDR3: TGTGCCAGCAGCAGACTGGGGACTAGCGGGAGGTTATACAATGAGCAGTTCTTC.

This chain connects TRBV14 to TRBJ2-2, with D possibly being TRBD1 (5 bases). The germline V and J ends were trimmed by 1 base and 6 bases, with 12 bases remaining between them. Germline lookup yields CDR1 SGHDN and CDR2 FVKESK. CDR3 length: 15 amino acids. The CDR3 here is CASSQARGAAGELFF. The CDR3 DNA reads as TGTGCCAGCAGCCAAGCTAGGGGCGCCGCCGGGGAGCTGTTTTTT.

The chain links TRBV5-4 to TRBJ2-2; D ambiguous. Trimming took 4 bases from V and 4 from J, leaving 14 bases between them. CDR3 size: 15 residues. Looked up from germline, CDR1 is SGHNT and CDR2 is YYREEE (reference sequence). CDR3 DNA sequence: TGTGCCAGCAGCCAAGAGGCTAGAACCACCGGGGAGCTGTTTTTT. This codes for CASSQEARTTGELFF. The complete variable domain, with remaining parts taken from reference TRBV5-4 and TRBJ2-2, reads ETGVTQSPTHLIKTRGQQVTLRCSSQSGHNTVSWYQQALGQGPQFIFQYYREEENGRGNFPPRFSGLQFPNYSSELNVNALELDDSALYLCASSQEARTTGELFFGEGSRLTVL.

The chain uses TRBV5-1 and TRBJ1-4; a possible D gene is TRBD1 (6 bases). Germline CDR1 and CDR2: SGHRS and YFSETQ. V was clipped by 4 bases and J by 0 bases, with 19 bases between them. The CDR3 runs 18 residues. This CDR3 is CASSQRAGAQATNEKLFF. The CDR3 DNA follows: TGCGCCAGCAGCCAACGCGCGGGGGCACAGGCAACTAATGAAAAACTGTTTTTT.

The V call is TRBV7-9, the J call TRBJ1-1; D is ambiguous. CDR1 SEHNR and CDR2 FQNEAQ come from the germline V gene (reference sequence). Between the trimmed V and J ends, which lost 7 bases and 4 bases, there was a span of 13 bases. The CDR3 covers 13 residues. CDR3 sequence (DNA): TGTGCCAGCACCGACGGGCTAGGCACTGAAGCTTTCTTT. Protein product: CASTDGLGTEAFF.

This clone appeared a few times. The rearrangement joins TRBV11-2 to TRBJ2-1; 7 nucleotides match TRBD1. The CDR3 has 14 amino acids. The germline V gene encodes CDR1 SGHAT and CDR2 FQNNGV. The V segment lost 3 bases and the J segment 6 bases; nucleotides outside the gene matches: 5. The CDR3 nucleotides are TGTGCCAGCAGCTTGGGACAGACTTCCAATGAGCAGTTCTTC. Its translation: CASSLGQTSNEQFF.

This clone was counted many times. Other DNA sequences in the same sample also yield this CDR3. The genes are TRBV6-6 and TRBJ2-1, with 7 bases fitting TRBD1. V trimming: 6 bases; J trimming: 9 bases; junction bases outside the gene matches: 2. The CDR3 contains 11 residues. Germline V gene data show CDR1 as MNHNY and CDR2 as SVGAGI (reference sequence). The CDR3 reads CASSRQGEQFF. The DNA of the CDR3 is TGTGCCAGCAGCCGACAGGGTGAGCAGTTCTTC.

This rearrangement joins TRBV10-3 to TRBJ2-3; no definite D call. The CDR3 runs 15 residues. CDR1 and CDR2 (germline): ENHRY, SYGVKD. The ends were cut back, 3 bases at V and 4 bases at J, with 14 bases in the middle. The CDR3 loop is CAISDPGRKSDTQYF. As DNA, the CDR3 is TGTGCCATCAGTGATCCCGGACGGAAATCAGATACGCAGTATTTT.

This chain uses TRBV10-1 with TRBJ2-5; TRBD1 aligns across 8 bases. This CDR3 is built from 15 residues. The germline gives CDR1 WNHNN, CDR2 SYGVQD (reference sequence). Germline trimming cut 5 bases from V and 2 bases from J; bases unmatched to any gene: 7. This CDR3 is CASSKSGTGQETQYF. CDR3 coding DNA: TGCGCCAGCAGTAAATCCGGGACAGGACAAGAGACCCAGTACTTC.

The chain has TRBV6-1 and TRBJ1-5; TRBD1 might be the D (5 bases). V lost 4 bases and J 2 bases, leaving 12 bases between the germline ends. The CDR3 is 15 residues long. CDR1 is MNHNS, CDR2 SASEGT, per germline. The CDR3, as DNA: TGTGCCAGCAGTGCGAGACAGCGAGGCAATCAGCCCCAGCATTTT. Translated, it gives CASSARQRGNQPQHF.

V is TRBV4-1 and J is TRBJ1-2, with D unclear. Germline V lookup: CDR1 MGHRA, CDR2 YSYEKL. Trimming left V 0 bases short and J 4 bases short, with 12 bases between. This CDR3 spans 15 amino acids. The CDR3 DNA reads as TGCGCCAGCAGCCAAGAGAGCGTGCAAAGCTATGGCTACACCTTC. Amino acid sequence: CASSQESVQSYGYTF.

Remarks on this clone: Other DNA sequences within the sample encode an identical CDR3. The chain is built from TRBV6-6 and TRBJ1-1; D might be TRBD1 (6 bases). The V end lost 2 bases, the J end lost 3 bases, and 10 bases lay between the germline ends. The CDR3 is made up of 14 amino acids. Germline assignment: CDR1 MNHNY and CDR2 SVGAGI (reference sequence). For the CDR3, the DNA is TGTGCCAGCAGTTACGGAGGGGGGGACACTGAAGCTTTCTTT. Its protein is CASSYGGGDTEAFF.